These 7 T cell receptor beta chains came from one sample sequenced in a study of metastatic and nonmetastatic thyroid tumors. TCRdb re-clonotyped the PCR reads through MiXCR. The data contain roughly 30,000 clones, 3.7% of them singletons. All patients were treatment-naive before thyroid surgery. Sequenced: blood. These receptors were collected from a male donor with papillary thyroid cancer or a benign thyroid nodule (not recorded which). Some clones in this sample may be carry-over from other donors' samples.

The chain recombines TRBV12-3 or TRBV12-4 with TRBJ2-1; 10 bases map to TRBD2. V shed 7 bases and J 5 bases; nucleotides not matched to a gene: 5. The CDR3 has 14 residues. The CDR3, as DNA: TGTGCCAGCACCATAGCGGGAGGACACAATGAGCAGTTCTTC. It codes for CASTIAGGHNEQFF.

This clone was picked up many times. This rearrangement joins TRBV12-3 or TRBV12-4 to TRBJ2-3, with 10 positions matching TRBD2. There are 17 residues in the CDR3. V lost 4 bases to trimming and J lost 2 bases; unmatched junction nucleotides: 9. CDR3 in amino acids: CASSSPSGLALTDTQYF. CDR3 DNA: TGTGCCAGCAGTTCCCCCTCGGGACTAGCGCTCACAGATACGCAGTATTTT.

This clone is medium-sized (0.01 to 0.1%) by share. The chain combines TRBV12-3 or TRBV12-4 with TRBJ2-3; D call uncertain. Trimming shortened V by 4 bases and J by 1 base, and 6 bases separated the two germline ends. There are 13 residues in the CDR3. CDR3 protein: CASSSSGTDTQYF. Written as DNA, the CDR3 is TGTGCCAGCAGTTCTTCCGGCACAGATACGCAGTATTTT.

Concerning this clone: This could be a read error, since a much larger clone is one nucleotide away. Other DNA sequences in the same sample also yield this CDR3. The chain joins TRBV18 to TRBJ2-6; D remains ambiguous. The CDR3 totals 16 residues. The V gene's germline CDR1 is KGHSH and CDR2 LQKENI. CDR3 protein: CASSPTSRSGANVLTF. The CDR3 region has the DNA TGTGCCAGCTCACCAACCAGTCGCTCTGGCGCCAACGTCCTGACTTTC.

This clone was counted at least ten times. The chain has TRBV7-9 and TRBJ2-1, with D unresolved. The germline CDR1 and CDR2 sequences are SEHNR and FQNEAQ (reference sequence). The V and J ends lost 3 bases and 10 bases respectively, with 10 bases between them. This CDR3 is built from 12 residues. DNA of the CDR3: TGTGCCAGCAGCTTGGCTCAGGAGGAGCAGTTCTTC. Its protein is CASSLAQEEQFF.

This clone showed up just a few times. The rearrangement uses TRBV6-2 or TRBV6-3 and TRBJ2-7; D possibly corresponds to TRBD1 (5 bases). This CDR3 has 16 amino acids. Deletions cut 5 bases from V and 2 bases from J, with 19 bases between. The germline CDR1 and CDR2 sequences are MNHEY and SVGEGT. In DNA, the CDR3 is TGTGCCAGCAGTGACAGACACGGTCTGGACACCTACGAGCAGTACTTC. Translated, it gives CASSDRHGLDTYEQYF.

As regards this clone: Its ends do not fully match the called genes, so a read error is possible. The DNA for the CDR3 is TGCGCCAGTAGCCAAGAAGTGGGCAATGAGCAGGTCTTC. This gives the protein CASSQEVGNEQVF. The chain recombines TRBV4-3 with TRBJ2-1; D not resolved. Germline lookup yields CDR1 LGHNA and CDR2 YSLEER. The CDR3 spans 13 residues.